Following are 16 T cell receptor beta chains from one sample sequenced in a study of shared clonotypes between healthy human individuals. Here immunoSEQ multiplex PCR was the method, and the copy in TCRdb shows in-frame clones only, minus some. The table includes over a million clones, about 80% detected once. The sample was memory CD4+ T cells from PBMCs. Subset in this sample: CD45RA-negative fraction. These receptors all stem from a man aged 18 to 30 in good health. Some clones in this sample may be carry-over from other donors' samples.

The rearrangement joins TRBV4-1 to TRBJ2-3, with TRBD2 matching 7 bases. With V trimmed by 8 bases and J by 10 bases, 18 bases remained unmatched. Looked up from germline, CDR1 is MGHRA and CDR2 is YSYEKL. The CDR3 runs to 15 residues. DNA of the CDR3: TGCGCCAGCTCCAATAGCGGGCGCGTTGGTCTTGCGCAGTATTTT. Residues: CASSNSGRVGLAQYF.

The chain uses TRBV5-5 and TRBJ2-5; the D is unclear. Germline values: CDR1 SGHKS, CDR2 YYEKEE (reference sequence). The CDR3 runs 14 residues. V was shortened by 3 bases and J by 4 bases, with 13 bases between the two germline ends. CDR3 sequence: CASSSPGGPETQYF. CDR3 coding DNA: TGTGCCAGCAGCTCCCCCGGCGGCCCAGAGACCCAGTACTTC.

The gene calls are TRBV4-3 and TRBJ2-1, with a tentative D call TRBD2 (6 bases). Germline CDR1 reads LGHNA; CDR2 reads YSLEER. This CDR3 spans 16 amino acids. The V and J ends lost 5 bases and 2 bases respectively, with 16 bases between them. CDR3 nucleotides: TGCGCCAGCAGCTTCGGCGGCGGGGCAGCCTACAATGAGCAGTTCTTC. Its protein product is CASSFGGGAAYNEQFF.

Worth noting for this clone: Additional DNA sequences in this sample encode the identical CDR3. This rearrangement joins TRBV6-1 to TRBJ2-2, with 7 bases aligning to TRBD2. Looked up from germline, CDR1 is MNHNS and CDR2 is SASEGT. With 5 bases clipped from V and 0 bases from J, the junction kept 0 bases outside the gene matches. The CDR3 loop spans 14 amino acids. As DNA, the CDR3 is TGTGCCAGCAGTCGGGGGGCGAACACCGGGGAGCTGTTTTTT. This gives the protein CASSRGANTGELFF.

In regard to this clone: Within the sample, other DNA sequences also encode this same CDR3. The rearrangement joins TRBV9 to TRBJ2-5; D is possibly TRBD2 (6 bases). This CDR3 contains 15 residues. CDR1 SGDLS and CDR2 YYNGEE come from the germline V gene. Trimming removed 1 base from V and 2 bases from J, with 12 bases in between. The CDR3 region has the DNA TGTGCCAGCAGCGTAAGGGACTCCGGACAAGAGACCCAGTACTTC. Encoded protein: CASSVRDSGQETQYF.

V and J are TRBV28 and TRBJ2-5; TRBD2 aligns across 7 bases. The CDR3 has 17 residues. The ends lost 4 bases at V and 4 bases at J; junction bases unmatched: 15. Germline CDR1 and CDR2: MDHEN and SYDVKM. The CDR3: CASSSLPGGIEGETQYF. In nucleotides, the CDR3 is TGTGCCAGCAGTTCTCTTCCGGGAGGCATCGAGGGAGAGACCCAGTACTTC.

The gene calls are TRBV4-1 and TRBJ2-5; D might be TRBD2 (7 bases). The CDR3 spans 16 residues. V lost 3 bases, J lost 10 bases, and 24 bases lay in between. Germline V CDR1 and CDR2: MGHRA, YSYEKL. The CDR3 spells CASSQGGGGRGMDQYF. CDR3 coding DNA: TGCGCCAGCAGCCAGGGGGGCGGGGGCAGGGGAATGGACCAGTACTTC.

The rearrangement uses TRBV7-2 and TRBJ2-5; tentatively, D is TRBD2 (7 bases). This CDR3 is 14 amino acids long. Deletions cut 5 bases from V and 4 bases from J, with 14 bases between. Germline assignment: CDR1 SGHTA and CDR2 FQGNSA. CDR3 DNA: TGTGCCAGCAGCAGGGGGGGAAGCGGAGAGACCCAGTACTTC. This gives the protein CASSRGGSGETQYF.

Comments on this clone: The same CDR3 also results from other DNA sequences found in this sample. V and J are TRBV7-2 and TRBJ2-6, with D unclear. This CDR3 is 13 amino acids long. V lost 3 bases to trimming and J lost 2 bases, with 2 bases between them. Per the germline V gene, CDR1 is SGHTA and CDR2 is FQGNSA. The CDR3 here is CASSLAGANVLTF. Here the CDR3 DNA reads TGTGCCAGCAGCTTGGCTGGGGCCAACGTCCTGACTTTC.

This clone was found once. The V call is TRBV19, the J call TRBJ1-2; a weak D match, TRBD1 (5 bases). V gave up 4 bases and J gave up 2 bases, with 17 bases separating them. Per the germline V gene, CDR1 is LNHDA and CDR2 is SQIVND (reference sequence). CDR3 length equals 16 residues. CDR3 residues: CASSTSLTVPNYGYTF. The CDR3 region has the DNA TGTGCCAGTAGTACCTCGTTGACAGTCCCGAACTATGGCTACACCTTC.

The V and J genes are TRBV28 and TRBJ1-2; D perhaps matches TRBD1 (6 bases). Germline assignment: CDR1 MDHEN and CDR2 SYDVKM. CDR3 length equals 15 residues. Trimming left V 6 bases short and J 2 bases short, with 16 bases between. The CDR3 sequence is CASRAPQGGNYGYTF. The CDR3 DNA reads TGTGCCAGCAGGGCTCCACAGGGAGGGAACTATGGCTACACCTTC.

This clone occurred a few times. The chain couples TRBV18 to TRBJ1-3; 8 positions match TRBD1. Germline values: CDR1 KGHSH, CDR2 LQKENI. Trimming took 4 bases from V and 2 from J; bases not matched to a gene: 4. The CDR3 is 15 amino acids. The CDR3 region is CASSRPTGAGNTIYF. CDR3 nucleotides: TGTGCCAGCTCACGACCGACAGGGGCTGGAAACACCATATATTTT.

This clone showed up just a few times. The genes are TRBV7-8 and TRBJ1-1; 8 bases are a match to TRBD1. The CDR3 totals 14 residues. V trimming: 2 bases; J trimming: 5 bases; junction bases outside the gene matches: 4. Germline loops: CDR1 SGHVS, CDR2 FQNEAQ. The CDR3 DNA reads TGTGCCAGCAGCTTAAACAGGGGGGTGACTGAAGCTTTCTTT. Amino acids: CASSLNRGVTEAFF. Using reference TRBV7-8 and TRBJ1-1 for the parts outside the CDR3, the full variable domain is GAGVSQSPRYKVAKRGQDVALRCDPISGHVSLFWYQQALGQGPEFLTYFQNEAQLDKSGLPSDRFFAERPEGSVSTLKIQRTQQEDSAVYLCASSLNRGVTEAFFGQGTRLTVV.

This clone was detected only a few times. V usage is TRBV18 and J usage is TRBJ1-5; 9 bases are a match to TRBD1. CDR1 and CDR2 (germline): KGHSH, LQKENI. J gave up 4 bases and V 4 bases, and 5 bases lay outside the gene matches. CDR3 size: 15 residues. The chain's CDR3 is CASSRQGQGNQPQHF. Here the CDR3 DNA reads TGTGCCAGCTCACGCCAGGGACAGGGAAATCAGCCCCAGCATTTT.

This clone came up once. V usage is TRBV7-8 and J usage is TRBJ2-7; TRBD2 is a possible D gene (6 bases). Trimming shortened V by 1 base and J by 0 bases, and 16 bases separated the two germline ends. The CDR3 covers 17 residues. Germline lookup yields CDR1 SGHVS and CDR2 FQNEAQ. CDR3 residues: CASSLGWGDSSSYEQYF. The CDR3 DNA follows: TGTGCCAGCAGCTTAGGTTGGGGGGACTCCAGCTCCTACGAGCAGTACTTC.

The chain links TRBV9 to TRBJ2-3; 11 bases are shared with TRBD2. This CDR3 is 17 amino acids long. V trimming: 2 bases; J trimming: 0 bases; junction bases outside the gene matches: 5. Per the germline V gene, CDR1 is SGDLS and CDR2 is YYNGEE. CDR3 coding DNA: TGTGCCAGCAGCGTGGCTAGCGGGAGGATTAGCACAGATACGCAGTATTTT. Protein product: CASSVASGRISTDTQYF.